These 6 T cell receptor beta chains were sequenced from one sample in a study of PD-1 blockade in classical Hodgkin lymphoma. Repertoires were generated with immunoSEQ multiplex PCR, while TCRdb's copy carries only in-frame clones and drops some. The table has about 58,000 clones, less than 95% seen once. Following autologous stem cell transplantation, relapse occurred in every patient, and exposure to brentuximab vedotin varied. The source was peripheral blood mononuclear cells (PBMCs), collected before the second cycle of nivolumab. The receptors come from a human donor with classical Hodgkin lymphoma.

The gene calls are TRBV4-1 and TRBJ1-2; D may be TRBD1 (5 bases). Germline lookup yields CDR1 MGHRA and CDR2 YSYEKL. The CDR3 totals 19 residues. Trimming removed 1 base at V and 0 bases at J, with 21 bases between. The CDR3 loop is CASSQGDRLPSLANYGYTF. The CDR3 DNA sequence: TGCGCCAGCAGCCAAGGCGACAGACTGCCCTCTTTAGCTAACTATGGCTACACCTTC.

The chain carries TRBV28 and TRBJ2-1, with D hard to call. This CDR3 spans 12 amino acids. Trimming left V 2 bases short and J 4 bases short, with 3 bases between. Germline V gene sequence: CDR1 MDHEN, CDR2 SYDVKM. CDR3 in DNA: TGTGCCAGCAGTTTAACTTACAATGAGCAGTTCTTC. Protein: CASSLTYNEQFF.

This chain links TRBV4-1 with TRBJ1-5; D call uncertain. CDR3 size: 15 residues. Trimming shortened V by 1 base and J by 6 bases, and 13 bases separated the two germline ends. Germline assignment: CDR1 MGHRA and CDR2 YSYEKL. Written as DNA, the CDR3 is TGCGCCAGCAGCCAAGGAGGGTTCGTTGCTCAGCCCCAGCATTTT. Translation gives CASSQGGFVAQPQHF.

This sequence joins TRBV5-5 and TRBJ1-1, with unresolved D. V was cut by 2 bases and J by 5 bases, with 7 bases left in between. In germline, CDR1 is SGHKS, CDR2 YYEKEE (reference sequence). The CDR3 is 12 residues long. The CDR3 DNA follows: TGTGCCAGCAGCTTTTTAGGGACTGAAGCTTTCTTT. Translating it yields CASSFLGTEAFF.

This sequence joins TRBV13 and TRBJ2-3; TRBD1 agrees at 8 bases. This CDR3 has 17 residues. CDR1 PRHDT and CDR2 FYEKMQ come from the germline V gene (reference sequence). With 6 bases clipped from V and 1 base from J, the junction kept 12 bases outside the gene matches. CDR3 coding DNA: TGTGCCAGCAGTTATACCTCAGGGGGCGCGGGCACAGATACGCAGTATTTT. As protein: CASSYTSGGAGTDTQYF.

By sample fraction, this clone is medium-sized. This chain connects TRBV19 to TRBJ1-5; D is possibly TRBD1 (5 bases). V lost 3 bases and J 7 bases, leaving 16 bases between the germline ends. This CDR3 contains 15 residues. Germline V CDR1 and CDR2: LNHDA, SQIVND (reference sequence). The CDR3 DNA follows: TGTGCCAGTAGTATTGGACTAAATGGGGGGCAGCCCCAGCATTTT. Protein product: CASSIGLNGGQPQHF. The entire variable domain, with the rest obtained from reference TRBV19 and TRBJ1-5, is as follows: DGGITQSPKYLFRKEGQNVTLSCEQNLNHDAMYWYRQDPGQGLRLIYYSQIVNDFQKGDIAEGYSVSREKKESFPLTVTSAQKNPTAFYLCASSIGLNGGQPQHFGDGTRLSIL.